These T cell receptor beta chains were read from a single sample in a study of radiation and T cells in renal cell carcinoma. Profiling relied on immunoSEQ multiplex PCR, and the TCRdb table lists in-frame clones only, not all of them. The table shows roughly 140,000 clones, with approximately 90% occurring only once. This sample comprised blood, obtained from a patient whose treatment included radiotherapy and nephrectomy. Receptors were obtained from a woman between 50 and 59 years old with renal cell carcinoma. CDR3s include the opening cysteine and the closing phenylalanine or tryptophan. Fields, in order: clone size, V gene, J gene, D gene, CDR3 protein, CDR3 DNA. A D gene is named only where the DNA matches it firmly. The size field is filled for only some rows; it gives once, few, many or a size class.

clone_size: -
v_call: TRBV30
j_call: TRBJ1-3
d_call: -
cdr3_aa: CAWSLGSDTIYF
cdr3_nt: TGTGCCTGGAGTCTGGGCTCCGACACCATATATTTT

clone_size: -
v_call: TRBV5-1
j_call: TRBJ2-2
d_call: TRBD1
cdr3_aa: CASSLEAGGWTGELFF
cdr3_nt: TGCGCCAGCAGCTTGGAGGCAGGGGGCTGGACCGGGGAGCTGTTTTTT

clone_size: -
v_call: TRBV5-1
j_call: TRBJ1-5
d_call: -
cdr3_aa: CASSLGAGGNQPQHF
cdr3_nt: TGCGCCAGCAGCTTGGGTGCGGGTGGCAATCAGCCCCAGCATTTT

clone_size: -
v_call: TRBV19
j_call: TRBJ1-2
d_call: TRBD1
cdr3_aa: CASSPQWTGYGYTF
cdr3_nt: TGTGCCAGTAGTCCCCAGTGGACAGGCTATGGCTACACCTTC

clone_size: -
v_call: TRBV11-3
j_call: TRBJ2-1
d_call: TRBD2
cdr3_aa: CASSERGVSYNEQFF
cdr3_nt: TGTGCCAGCTCCGAGCGGGGGGTCTCCTACAATGAGCAGTTCTTC

clone_size: -
v_call: TRBV9
j_call: TRBJ2-7
d_call: TRBD1
cdr3_aa: CASSPGQGSFEQYF
cdr3_nt: TGTGCCAGCAGTCCAGGACAGGGGAGTTTCGAGCAGTACTTC

clone_size: -
v_call: TRBV5-1
j_call: TRBJ2-3
d_call: -
cdr3_aa: CASSLGTATDTQYF
cdr3_nt: TGCGCCAGCAGCTTGGGTACAGCGACAGATACGCAGTATTTT

clone_size: -
v_call: TRBV5-1
j_call: TRBJ1-2
d_call: -
cdr3_aa: CASAPAGNYGYTF
cdr3_nt: TGCGCCAGCGCACCTGCAGGGAACTATGGCTACACCTTC

clone_size: -
v_call: TRBV4-1
j_call: TRBJ2-2
d_call: -
cdr3_aa: CASSQEGAVPGELFF
cdr3_nt: TGCGCCAGCAGCCAAGAAGGAGCTGTTCCCGGGGAGCTGTTTTTT

clone_size: -
v_call: TRBV7-7
j_call: TRBJ1-1
d_call: TRBD1
cdr3_aa: CASSLGYQTGEGVRGTEAFF
cdr3_nt: TGTGCTAGCAGCTTAGGGTACCAGACAGGGGAAGGGGTGAGGGGCACTGAAGCTTTCTTT

clone_size: many
v_call: TRBV7-3
j_call: TRBJ2-1
d_call: TRBD1
cdr3_aa: CASSSSGGQGYNEQFF
cdr3_nt: TGTGCCAGCAGCTCTTCCGGGGGACAGGGTTACAATGAGCAGTTCTTC

clone_size: once
v_call: TRBV7-9
j_call: TRBJ2-3
d_call: -
cdr3_aa: CASSLAETSTDTQYF
cdr3_nt: TGTGCCAGCAGCTTAGCTGAAACTAGCACAGATACGCAGTATTTT

clone_size: once
v_call: TRBV19
j_call: TRBJ2-5
d_call: TRBD2
cdr3_aa: CASSISGGRETQYF
cdr3_nt: TGTGCCAGTAGTATTTCGGGGGGGCGAGAGACCCAGTACTTC

clone_size: once
v_call: TRBV6-5
j_call: TRBJ2-7
d_call: -
cdr3_aa: CASSYGSLPYEQYF
cdr3_nt: TGTGCCAGCAGTTACGGGAGCCTACCCTACGAGCAGTACTTC

clone_size: -
v_call: TRBV7-9
j_call: TRBJ2-2
d_call: -
cdr3_aa: CASSFVIRNTGELFF
cdr3_nt: TGTGCCAGCAGCTTTGTCATACGTAACACCGGGGAGCTGTTTTTT

clone_size: -
v_call: TRBV5-5
j_call: TRBJ1-5
d_call: -
cdr3_aa: CASSLLGEGRPQHF
cdr3_nt: TGTGCCAGCAGCTTGTTGGGAGAGGGGAGGCCCCAGCATTTT

clone_size: -
v_call: TRBV19
j_call: TRBJ1-2
d_call: -
cdr3_aa: CASRNHDRDTYGYTF
cdr3_nt: TGTGCCAGTAGAAACCACGACAGAGACACTTATGGCTACACCTTC

clone_size: once
v_call: TRBV7-2
j_call: TRBJ1-5
d_call: -
cdr3_aa: CASSLVRGSNQPQHF
cdr3_nt: TGTGCCAGCAGCTTAGTCCGGGGCTCCAATCAGCCCCAGCATTTT

clone_size: -
v_call: TRBV2
j_call: TRBJ2-3
d_call: TRBD2
cdr3_aa: CASSAASGGYTDTQYF
cdr3_nt: TGTGCCAGCAGTGCGGCTAGCGGGGGATACACAGATACGCAGTATTTT

clone_size: -
v_call: TRBV2
j_call: TRBJ1-6
d_call: TRBD1
cdr3_aa: CASGEQGRNSPLHF
cdr3_nt: TGTGCCAGCGGGGAACAGGGGCGCAATTCACCCCTCCACTTT

clone_size: few
v_call: TRBV7-9
j_call: TRBJ1-2
d_call: -
cdr3_aa: CATSPGADYGYTF
cdr3_nt: TGTGCCACTAGTCCGGGGGCGGACTATGGCTACACCTTC

clone_size: -
v_call: TRBV5-4
j_call: TRBJ2-1
d_call: TRBD2
cdr3_aa: CASSFGLATEQFF
cdr3_nt: TGTGCCAGCAGTTTCGGACTAGCGACTGAGCAGTTCTTC

clone_size: -
v_call: TRBV4-1
j_call: TRBJ1-1
d_call: -
cdr3_aa: CASSNPGTGTEAFF
cdr3_nt: TGCGCCAGCAGCAACCCGGGGACGGGCACTGAAGCTTTCTTT

clone_size: few
v_call: TRBV6-1
j_call: TRBJ1-4
d_call: TRBD1
cdr3_aa: CASSERRRTGWAEKLFF
cdr3_nt: TGTGCCAGCAGTGAAAGACGTCGGACAGGCTGGGCTGAAAAACTGTTTTTT

clone_size: once
v_call: TRBV14
j_call: TRBJ1-1
d_call: -
cdr3_aa: CASSRGGVNTEAFF
cdr3_nt: TGTGCCAGCAGCCGGGGGGGCGTGAACACTGAAGCTTTCTTT

clone_size: -
v_call: TRBV5-6
j_call: TRBJ2-2
d_call: -
cdr3_aa: CASSPGTPNTGELFF
cdr3_nt: TGTGCCAGCAGCCCCGGGACCCCGAACACCGGGGAGCTGTTTTTT

clone_size: -
v_call: TRBV19
j_call: TRBJ2-1
d_call: -
cdr3_aa: CASSIDTAGFALGNEQFF
cdr3_nt: TGTGCCAGTAGTATTGATACCGCGGGGTTCGCGCTGGGCAATGAGCAGTTCTTC

clone_size: once
v_call: TRBV19
j_call: TRBJ2-5
d_call: -
cdr3_aa: CASSGQETQYF
cdr3_nt: TGTGCCAGTAGTGGACAAGAGACCCAGTACTTC

clone_size: -
v_call: TRBV5-1
j_call: TRBJ1-5
d_call: -
cdr3_aa: CASSLSGDEQPQHF
cdr3_nt: TGCGCCAGCAGCTTGTCAGGGGACGAACAGCCCCAGCATTTT

clone_size: -
v_call: TRBV7-8
j_call: TRBJ2-6
d_call: -
cdr3_aa: CASSRSGQNNVLTF
cdr3_nt: TGTGCCAGCAGCCGAAGCGGACAGAATAACGTCCTGACTTTC

clone_size: -
v_call: TRBV7-9
j_call: TRBJ1-5
d_call: -
cdr3_aa: CASSLVGQPQHF
cdr3_nt: TGTGCCAGCAGCTTAGTCGGTCAGCCCCAGCATTTT

clone_size: -
v_call: TRBV6-5
j_call: TRBJ1-2
d_call: -
cdr3_aa: CASSTRHGANYGYTF
cdr3_nt: TGTGCCAGCAGCACTAGACATGGGGCTAACTATGGCTACACCTTC

clone_size: -
v_call: TRBV7-6
j_call: TRBJ1-1
d_call: TRBD1
cdr3_aa: CASSAAGWGQVNTEAFF
cdr3_nt: TGTGCCAGCAGCGCCGCGGGTTGGGGACAGGTGAACACTGAAGCTTTCTTT

clone_size: -
v_call: TRBV7-7
j_call: TRBJ2-5
d_call: TRBD1
cdr3_aa: CASSLDRETETQYF
cdr3_nt: TGTGCTAGCAGCCTCGACAGGGAAACGGAGACCCAGTACTTC

clone_size: once
v_call: TRBV18
j_call: TRBJ2-3
d_call: -
cdr3_aa: CASSPTPPPTDTQYF
cdr3_nt: TGTGCCAGCTCACCCACACCCCCCCCAACAGATACGCAGTATTTT

clone_size: -
v_call: TRBV7-3
j_call: TRBJ2-5
d_call: -
cdr3_aa: CASSAGPQETQYF
cdr3_nt: TGTGCCAGCAGCGCCGGGCCACAAGAGACCCAGTACTTC

clone_size: -
v_call: TRBV6-6
j_call: TRBJ1-4
d_call: -
cdr3_aa: CASRSEGTNEKLFF
cdr3_nt: TGTGCCAGCCGCTCCGAGGGAACTAATGAAAAACTGTTTTTT

clone_size: once
v_call: TRBV9
j_call: TRBJ2-1
d_call: -
cdr3_aa: CASSSFFWGEVDNEQFF
cdr3_nt: TGTGCCAGCAGCTCTTTCTTTTGGGGGGAAGTTGATAATGAGCAGTTCTTC

clone_size: few
v_call: TRBV7-2
j_call: TRBJ2-2
d_call: -
cdr3_aa: CASSLDRGTGELFF
cdr3_nt: TGTGCCAGCAGCTTAGACCGGGGAACCGGGGAGCTGTTTTTT

clone_size: -
v_call: TRBV7-2
j_call: TRBJ1-4
d_call: -
cdr3_aa: CASSLGGTNEKLFF
cdr3_nt: TGTGCCAGCAGCTTAGGGGGTACTAATGAAAAACTGTTTTTT

clone_size: -
v_call: TRBV7-9
j_call: TRBJ2-7
d_call: -
cdr3_aa: CASSFGSGQHSYEQYF
cdr3_nt: TGTGCCAGCAGCTTTGGATCGGGCCAGCATTCCTACGAGCAGTACTTC

clone_size: -
v_call: TRBV28
j_call: TRBJ2-3
d_call: -
cdr3_aa: CASSLLRDWPEDTQYF
cdr3_nt: TGTGCCAGCAGTCTTCTGCGGGATTGGCCGGAAGATACGCAGTATTTT

clone_size: -
v_call: TRBV6-1
j_call: TRBJ2-2
d_call: -
cdr3_aa: CASRQGGATGELFF
cdr3_nt: TGTGCCAGCAGACAGGGTGGGGCCACCGGGGAGCTGTTTTTT

clone_size: -
v_call: TRBV30
j_call: TRBJ1-5
d_call: -
cdr3_aa: CAWRGPGTYQPQHF
cdr3_nt: TGTGCCTGGAGGGGACCCGGGACCTATCAGCCCCAGCATTTT

clone_size: few
v_call: TRBV19
j_call: TRBJ1-5
d_call: -
cdr3_aa: CASSIGADQPQHF
cdr3_nt: TGTGCCAGTAGTATCGGGGCTGATCAGCCCCAGCATTTT

clone_size: -
v_call: TRBV20-1
j_call: TRBJ1-2
d_call: -
cdr3_aa: CSARLAYGYTF
cdr3_nt: TGCAGTGCTAGGCTAGCGTATGGCTACACCTTC

clone_size: -
v_call: TRBV9
j_call: TRBJ2-5
d_call: TRBD2
cdr3_aa: CASSVEVGGTQETQYF
cdr3_nt: TGTGCCAGCAGCGTAGAAGTGGGGGGGACGCAAGAGACCCAGTACTTC

clone_size: once
v_call: TRBV30
j_call: TRBJ2-3
d_call: -
cdr3_aa: CAWGISTDTQYF
cdr3_nt: TGTGCCTGGGGCATAAGTACAGATACGCAGTATTTT

clone_size: few
v_call: TRBV18
j_call: TRBJ1-1
d_call: -
cdr3_aa: CASSPRTGGNTEAFF
cdr3_nt: TGTGCCAGCTCACCACGGACTGGAGGGAACACTGAAGCTTTCTTT

clone_size: -
v_call: TRBV6-5
j_call: TRBJ2-3
d_call: -
cdr3_aa: CASIPAGGRTDTQYF
cdr3_nt: TGTGCCAGCATCCCGGCCGGGGGACGAACAGATACGCAGTATTTT

clone_size: -
v_call: TRBV5-1
j_call: TRBJ1-4
d_call: -
cdr3_aa: CASSLGGLNEKLFF
cdr3_nt: TGCGCCAGCAGCTTAGGAGGTTTAAATGAAAAACTGTTTTTT

clone_size: -
v_call: TRBV5-1
j_call: TRBJ1-4
d_call: -
cdr3_aa: CASSLVGQQGNEKLFF
cdr3_nt: TGCGCCAGCAGCTTGGTGGGGCAGCAAGGGAATGAAAAACTGTTTTTT

clone_size: -
v_call: TRBV18
j_call: TRBJ1-3
d_call: -
cdr3_aa: CASSPPGVGGNTIYF
cdr3_nt: TGTGCCAGCTCACCGCCGGGGGTCGGTGGAAACACCATATATTTT